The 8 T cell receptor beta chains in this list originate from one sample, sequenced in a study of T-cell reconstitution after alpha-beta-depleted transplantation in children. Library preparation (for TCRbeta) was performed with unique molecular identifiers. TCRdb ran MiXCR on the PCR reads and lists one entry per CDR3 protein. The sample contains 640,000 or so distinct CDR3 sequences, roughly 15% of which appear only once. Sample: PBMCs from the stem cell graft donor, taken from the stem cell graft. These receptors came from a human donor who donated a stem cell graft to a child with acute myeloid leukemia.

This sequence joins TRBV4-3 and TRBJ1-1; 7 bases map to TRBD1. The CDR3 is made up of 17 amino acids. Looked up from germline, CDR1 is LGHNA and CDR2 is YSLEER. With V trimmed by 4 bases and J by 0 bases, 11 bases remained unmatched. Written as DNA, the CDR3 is TGCGCCAGCAGCCGAGATATGACAGGGCCTGTGAACACTGAAGCTTTCTTT. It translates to CASSRDMTGPVNTEAFF.

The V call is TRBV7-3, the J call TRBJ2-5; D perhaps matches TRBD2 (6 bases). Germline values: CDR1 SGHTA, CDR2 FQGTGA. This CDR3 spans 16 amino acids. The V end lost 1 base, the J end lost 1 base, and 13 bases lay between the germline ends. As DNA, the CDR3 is TGTGCCAGCAGCTTAAACTCCGCGGGGCCCCAAGAGACCCAGTACTTC. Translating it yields CASSLNSAGPQETQYF.

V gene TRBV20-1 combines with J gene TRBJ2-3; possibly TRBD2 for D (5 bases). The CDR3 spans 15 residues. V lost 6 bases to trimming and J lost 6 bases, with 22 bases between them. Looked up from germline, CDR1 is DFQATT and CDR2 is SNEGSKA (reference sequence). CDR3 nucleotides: TGCAGTGCGACCCGGGCGGGCCTAGAAAGGGATACGCAGTATTTT. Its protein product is CSATRAGLERDTQYF.

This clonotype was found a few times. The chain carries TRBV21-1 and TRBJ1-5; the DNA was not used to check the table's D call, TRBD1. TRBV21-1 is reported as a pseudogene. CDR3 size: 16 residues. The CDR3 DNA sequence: TGTGCCAGCAGCAGATCCTGTGGTGATAGCAATCAGCCCCAGCATTTT. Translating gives CASSRSCGDSNQPQHF.

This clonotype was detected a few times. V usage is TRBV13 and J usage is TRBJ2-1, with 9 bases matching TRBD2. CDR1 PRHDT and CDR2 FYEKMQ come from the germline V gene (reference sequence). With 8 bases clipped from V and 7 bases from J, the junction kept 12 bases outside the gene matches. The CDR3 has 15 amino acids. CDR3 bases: TGTGCCAGCCACCTGCGGGGGGGCCGTAGAAATGAGCAGTTCTTC. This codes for CASHLRGGRRNEQFF.

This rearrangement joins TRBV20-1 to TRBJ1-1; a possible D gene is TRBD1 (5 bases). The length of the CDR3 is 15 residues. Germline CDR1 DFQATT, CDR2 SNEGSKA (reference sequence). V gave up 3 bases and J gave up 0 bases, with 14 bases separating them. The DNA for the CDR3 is TGCAGTGCTAGGTCGGGGCCCGGGATGAACACTGAAGCTTTCTTT. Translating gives CSARSGPGMNTEAFF.

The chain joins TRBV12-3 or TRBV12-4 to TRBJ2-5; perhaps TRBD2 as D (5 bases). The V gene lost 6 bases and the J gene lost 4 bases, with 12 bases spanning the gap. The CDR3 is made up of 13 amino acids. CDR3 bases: TGTGCCAGCAGAGCGACTGGGAGAGAGACCCAGTACTTC. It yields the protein CASRATGRETQYF.

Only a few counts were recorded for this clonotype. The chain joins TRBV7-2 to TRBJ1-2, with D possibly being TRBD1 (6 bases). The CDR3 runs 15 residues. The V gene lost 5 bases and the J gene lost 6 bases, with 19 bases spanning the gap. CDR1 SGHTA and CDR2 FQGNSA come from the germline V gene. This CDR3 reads CASSRTMGTPDGYTF. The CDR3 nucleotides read TGTGCCAGCAGCCGGACGATGGGGACACCAGATGGCTACACCTTC.